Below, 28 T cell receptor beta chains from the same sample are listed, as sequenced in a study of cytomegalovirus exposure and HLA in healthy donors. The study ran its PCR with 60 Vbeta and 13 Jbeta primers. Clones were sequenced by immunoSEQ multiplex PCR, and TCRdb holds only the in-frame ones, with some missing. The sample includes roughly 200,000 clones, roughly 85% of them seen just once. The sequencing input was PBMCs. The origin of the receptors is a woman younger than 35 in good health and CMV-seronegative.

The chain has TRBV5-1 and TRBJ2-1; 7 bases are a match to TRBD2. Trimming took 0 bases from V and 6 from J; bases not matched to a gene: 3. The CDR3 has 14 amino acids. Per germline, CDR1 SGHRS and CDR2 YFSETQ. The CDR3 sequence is CASSLALAANEQFF. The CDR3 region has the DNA TGCGCCAGCAGCTTGGCGCTAGCGGCCAATGAGCAGTTCTTC.

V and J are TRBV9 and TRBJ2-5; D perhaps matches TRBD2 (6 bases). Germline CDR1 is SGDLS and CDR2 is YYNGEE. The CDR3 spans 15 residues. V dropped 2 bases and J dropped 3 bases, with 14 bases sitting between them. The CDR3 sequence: CASSVGTLLEETQYF. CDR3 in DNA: TGTGCCAGCAGCGTCGGGACTTTACTCGAAGAGACCCAGTACTTC.

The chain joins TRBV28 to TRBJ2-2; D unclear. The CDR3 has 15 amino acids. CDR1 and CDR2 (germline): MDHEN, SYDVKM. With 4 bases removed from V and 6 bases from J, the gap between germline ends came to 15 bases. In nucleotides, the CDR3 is TGTGCCAGCAGTTCGGAAGGTGGCCGGGCCGGGGAGCTGTTTTTT. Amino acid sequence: CASSSEGGRAGELFF.

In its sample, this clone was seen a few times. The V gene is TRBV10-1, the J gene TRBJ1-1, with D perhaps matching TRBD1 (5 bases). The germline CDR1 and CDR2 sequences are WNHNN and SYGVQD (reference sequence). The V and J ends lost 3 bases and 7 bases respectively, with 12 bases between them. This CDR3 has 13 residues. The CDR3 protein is CASSEGGGSEAFF. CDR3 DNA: TGCGCCAGCAGTGAAGGTGGGGGGAGTGAAGCTTTCTTT.

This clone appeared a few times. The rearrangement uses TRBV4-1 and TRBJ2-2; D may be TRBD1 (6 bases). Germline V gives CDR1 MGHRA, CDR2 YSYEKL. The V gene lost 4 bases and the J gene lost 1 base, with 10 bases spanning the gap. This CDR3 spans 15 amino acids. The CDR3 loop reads CASSLRQVNTGELFF. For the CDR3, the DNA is TGCGCCAGCAGCCTGAGACAGGTGAACACCGGGGAGCTGTTTTTT.

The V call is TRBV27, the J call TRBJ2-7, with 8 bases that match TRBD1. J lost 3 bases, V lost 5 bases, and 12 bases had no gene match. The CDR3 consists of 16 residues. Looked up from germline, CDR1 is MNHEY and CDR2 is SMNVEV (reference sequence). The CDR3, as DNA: TGTGCCAGCAGTATCACCGGACAGGGATCCATCTACGAGCAGTACTTC. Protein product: CASSITGQGSIYEQYF.

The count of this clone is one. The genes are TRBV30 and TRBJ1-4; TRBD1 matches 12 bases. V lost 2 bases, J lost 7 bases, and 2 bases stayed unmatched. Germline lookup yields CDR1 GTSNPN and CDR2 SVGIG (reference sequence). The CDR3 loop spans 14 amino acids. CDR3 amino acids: CAWSPGQGAEKLFF. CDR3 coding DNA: TGTGCCTGGAGTCCGGGACAGGGGGCTGAAAAACTGTTTTTT.

Written as DNA, the CDR3 is TGTGCCAGCAGCCAAGACCGGGGGACAGGGATCTCCGATGAGCAGTTCTTC. Its protein product is CASSQDRGTGISDEQFF. The chain links TRBV4-2 to TRBJ2-1, with 9 bases identical to TRBD1. J lost 8 bases, V lost 0 bases, and 11 bases had no gene match. CDR1 and CDR2 (germline): LGHNA, YNFKEQ. This CDR3 region has 17 residues.

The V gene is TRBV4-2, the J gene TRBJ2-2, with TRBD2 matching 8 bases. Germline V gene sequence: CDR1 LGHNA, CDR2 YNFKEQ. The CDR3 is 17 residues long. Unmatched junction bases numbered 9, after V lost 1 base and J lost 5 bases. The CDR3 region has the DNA TGTGCCAGCAGCCAAGGGGCCGCCGGGAGGGGGACCGGGGAGCTGTTTTTT. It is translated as CASSQGAAGRGTGELFF.

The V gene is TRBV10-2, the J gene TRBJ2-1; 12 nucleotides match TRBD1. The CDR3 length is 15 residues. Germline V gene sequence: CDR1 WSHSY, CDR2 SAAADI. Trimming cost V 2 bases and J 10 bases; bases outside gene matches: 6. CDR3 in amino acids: CASSEQGQGAGEQFF. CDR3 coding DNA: TGCGCCAGCAGTGAGCAGGGACAGGGGGCCGGAGAGCAGTTCTTC.

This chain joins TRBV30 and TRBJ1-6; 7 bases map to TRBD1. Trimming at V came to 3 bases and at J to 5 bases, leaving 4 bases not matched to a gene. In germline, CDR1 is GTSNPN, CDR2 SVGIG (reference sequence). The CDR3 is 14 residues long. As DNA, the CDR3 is TGTGCCTGGAGGGGGACAGATAATAATTCACCCCTCCACTTT. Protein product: CAWRGTDNNSPLHF.

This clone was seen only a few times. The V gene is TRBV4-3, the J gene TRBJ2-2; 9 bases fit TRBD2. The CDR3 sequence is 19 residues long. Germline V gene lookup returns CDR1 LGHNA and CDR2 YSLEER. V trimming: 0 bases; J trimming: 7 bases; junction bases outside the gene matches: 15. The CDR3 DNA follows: TGCGCCAGCAGCCAAGACGAACGAACCCTAGCGGGATCGAGCGGGGAGCTGTTTTTT. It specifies CASSQDERTLAGSSGELFF.

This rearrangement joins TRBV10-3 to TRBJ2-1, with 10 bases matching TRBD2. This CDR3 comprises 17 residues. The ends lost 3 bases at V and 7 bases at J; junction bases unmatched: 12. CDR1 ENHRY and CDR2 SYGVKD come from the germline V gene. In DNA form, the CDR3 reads TGTGCCATCAGTGATCCAGTAGCGGGAGGTGCGGAGAATGAGCAGTTCTTC. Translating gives CAISDPVAGGAENEQFF.

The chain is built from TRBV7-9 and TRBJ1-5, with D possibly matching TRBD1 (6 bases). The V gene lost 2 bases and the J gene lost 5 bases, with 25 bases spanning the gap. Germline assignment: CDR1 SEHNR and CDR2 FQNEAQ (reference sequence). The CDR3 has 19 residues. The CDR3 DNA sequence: TGTGCCAGCAGCTTATTACAGGTTTGGGAAGGACAGCCTCATCAGCCCCAGCATTTT. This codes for CASSLLQVWEGQPHQPQHF.

The CDR3 region has the DNA TGTGCCAGCAGTACAAGACAGACCACGGGGCCCCAGCATTTT. Translation gives CASSTRQTTGPQHF. The chain has TRBV28 and TRBJ1-5; a possible D gene is TRBD1 (5 bases). V lost 5 bases to trimming and J lost 9 bases, with 17 bases between them. The CDR3 is 14 residues long. Looked up from germline, CDR1 is MDHEN and CDR2 is SYDVKM.

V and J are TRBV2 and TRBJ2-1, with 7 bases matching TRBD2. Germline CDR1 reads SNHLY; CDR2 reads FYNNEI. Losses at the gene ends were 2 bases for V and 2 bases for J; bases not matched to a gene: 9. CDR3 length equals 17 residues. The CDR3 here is CASSEFASGEPYNEQFF. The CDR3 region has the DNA TGTGCCAGCAGTGAATTTGCTAGCGGAGAGCCCTACAATGAGCAGTTCTTC. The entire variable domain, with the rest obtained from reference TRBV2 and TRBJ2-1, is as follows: EPEVTQTPSHQVTQMGQEVILRCVPISNHLYFYWYRQILGQKVEFLVSFYNNEISEKSEIFDDQFSVERPDGSNFTLKIRSTKLEDSAMYFCASSEFASGEPYNEQFFGPGTRLTVL.

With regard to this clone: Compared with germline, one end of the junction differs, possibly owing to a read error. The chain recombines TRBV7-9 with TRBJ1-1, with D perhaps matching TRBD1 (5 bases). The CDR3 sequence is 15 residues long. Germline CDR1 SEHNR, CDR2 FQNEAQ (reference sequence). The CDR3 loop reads CSSSRWGSVDTEAFF. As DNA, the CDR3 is TGTTCCAGCAGCCGATGGGGCTCTGTGGACACTGAAGCTTTCTTT.

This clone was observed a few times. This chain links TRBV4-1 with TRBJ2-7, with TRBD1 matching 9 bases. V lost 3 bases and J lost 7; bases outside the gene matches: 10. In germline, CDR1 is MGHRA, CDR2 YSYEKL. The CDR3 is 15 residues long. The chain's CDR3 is CASSQYPQGAREQYF. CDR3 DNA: TGCGCCAGCAGCCAGTACCCACAGGGGGCGAGGGAGCAGTACTTC.

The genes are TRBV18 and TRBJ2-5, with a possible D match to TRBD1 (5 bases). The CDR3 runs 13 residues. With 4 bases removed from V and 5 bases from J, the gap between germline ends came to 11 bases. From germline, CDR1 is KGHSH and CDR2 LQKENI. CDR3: CASSHRIEETQYF. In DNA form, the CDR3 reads TGTGCCAGCTCACACAGGATCGAGGAGACCCAGTACTTC.

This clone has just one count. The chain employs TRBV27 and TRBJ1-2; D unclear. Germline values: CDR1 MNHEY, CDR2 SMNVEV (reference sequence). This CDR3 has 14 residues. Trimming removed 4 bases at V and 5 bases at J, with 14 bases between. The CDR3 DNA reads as TGTGCCAGCAGTTCGGCCAGCCAGGCTTATGGCTACACCTTC. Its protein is CASSSASQAYGYTF.

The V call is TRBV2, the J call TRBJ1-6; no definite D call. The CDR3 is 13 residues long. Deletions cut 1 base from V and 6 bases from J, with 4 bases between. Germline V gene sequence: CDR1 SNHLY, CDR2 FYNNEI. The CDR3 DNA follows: TGTGCCAGCAGTGAAGTAGCTAATTCACCCCTCCACTTT. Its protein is CASSEVANSPLHF.

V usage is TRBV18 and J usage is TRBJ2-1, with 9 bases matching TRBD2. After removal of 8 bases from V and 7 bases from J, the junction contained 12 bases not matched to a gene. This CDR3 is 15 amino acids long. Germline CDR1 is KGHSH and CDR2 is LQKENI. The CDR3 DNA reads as TGTGCCAGCCCGATGGCGGGAGGGCCGGAAAATGAGCAGTTCTTC. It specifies CASPMAGGPENEQFF. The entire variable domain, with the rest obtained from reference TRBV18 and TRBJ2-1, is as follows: NAGVMQNPRHLVRRRGQEARLRCSPMKGHSHVYWYRQLPEEGLKFMVYLQKENIIDESGMPKERFSAEFPKEGPSILRIQQVVRGDSAAYFCASPMAGGPENEQFFGPGTRLTVL.

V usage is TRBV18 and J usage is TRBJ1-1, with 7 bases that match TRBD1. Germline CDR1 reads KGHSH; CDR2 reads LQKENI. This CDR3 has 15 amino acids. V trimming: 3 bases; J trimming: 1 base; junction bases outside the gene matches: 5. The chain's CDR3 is CASSPSGGKNTEAFF. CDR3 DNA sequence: TGTGCCAGCTCACCCTCAGGGGGTAAGAACACTGAAGCTTTCTTT.

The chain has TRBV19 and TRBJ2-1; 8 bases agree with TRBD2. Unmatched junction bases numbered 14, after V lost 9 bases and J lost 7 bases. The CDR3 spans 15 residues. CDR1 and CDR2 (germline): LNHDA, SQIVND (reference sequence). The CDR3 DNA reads TGTGCCAGCACTACGGGGCTAGCGGGCGAGAATGAGCAGTTCTTC. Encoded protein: CASTTGLAGENEQFF.

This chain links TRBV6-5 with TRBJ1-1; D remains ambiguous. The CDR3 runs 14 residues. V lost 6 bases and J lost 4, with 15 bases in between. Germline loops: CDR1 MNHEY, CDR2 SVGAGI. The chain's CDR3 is CASSPGFLGTEAFF. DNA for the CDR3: TGTGCCAGCAGCCCCGGGTTCCTGGGCACTGAAGCTTTCTTT.

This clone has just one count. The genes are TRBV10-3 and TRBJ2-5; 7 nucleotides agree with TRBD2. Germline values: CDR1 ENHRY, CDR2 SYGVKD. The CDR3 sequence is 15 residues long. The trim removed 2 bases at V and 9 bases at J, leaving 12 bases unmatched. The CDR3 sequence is CAISEASGGIRAQYF. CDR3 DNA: TGTGCCATCAGTGAGGCTAGCGGAGGGATCAGGGCCCAGTACTTC.

The CDR3 here is CASSPEGGYTF. Written as DNA, the CDR3 is TGTGCCAGCAGCCCGGAGGGTGGCTACACCTTC. The chain has TRBV7-9 and TRBJ1-2; D is unclear. Between the trimmed V and J ends, which lost 5 bases and 7 bases, there was a span of 8 bases. The CDR3 has 11 residues. Germline V gene data show CDR1 as SEHNR and CDR2 as FQNEAQ (reference sequence).

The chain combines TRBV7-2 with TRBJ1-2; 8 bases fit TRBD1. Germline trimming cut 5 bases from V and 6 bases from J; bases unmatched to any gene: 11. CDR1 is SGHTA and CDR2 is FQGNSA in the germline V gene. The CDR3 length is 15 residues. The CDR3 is CASSPPGQGANGYTF. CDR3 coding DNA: TGTGCCAGCAGCCCCCCGGGGCAGGGGGCCAATGGCTACACCTTC. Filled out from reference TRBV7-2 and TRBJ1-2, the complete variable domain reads GAGVSQSPSNKVTEKGKDVELRCDPISGHTALYWYRQSLGQGLEFLIYFQGNSAPDKSGLPSDRFSAERTGGSVSTLTIQRTQQEDSAVYLCASSPPGQGANGYTFGSGTRLTVV.